Below are 10 T cell receptor beta chains sequenced from a single sample in a study of Graves' ophthalmopathy and Graves' hyperthyroidism. RNA transcripts yielded amplified TCR beta CDR3 regions. Second-round multiplex PCR came after a first-round RT-PCR that employed HTBI primers. Each CDR3 protein gets one entry after TCRdb re-called the multiplex PCR reads with MiXCR. The sample has about 40,000 distinct CDR3 sequences, around 50% seen once; the top ten hold 15% to 20%. The sample comprised peripheral blood. These receptors all stem from an adult man with Graves' ophthalmopathy.

The chain links TRBV20-1 to TRBJ2-7; TRBD1 matches 10 bases. The CDR3 has 15 amino acids. J lost 4 bases, V lost 6 bases, and 12 bases had no gene match. Germline V lookup: CDR1 DFQATT, CDR2 SNEGSKA (reference sequence). The CDR3 here is CSAQKAGTGDYEQYF. The CDR3 nucleotides read TGCAGTGCACAAAAGGCCGGGACAGGGGATTACGAGCAGTACTTC.

This clonotype showed up many times. The chain recombines TRBV20-1 with TRBJ1-1; 8 positions match TRBD1. Germline CDR1 reads DFQATT; CDR2 reads SNEGSKA (reference sequence). J gave up 10 bases and V 6 bases, and 13 bases lay outside the gene matches. The CDR3 extends over 13 amino acids. The CDR3 loop is CSALGQGALSAFF. The CDR3 DNA follows: TGCAGTGCATTAGGGCAGGGGGCTTTATCAGCTTTCTTT.

Of note for this clonotype: One junction end disagrees with the germline gene, perhaps due to a read error. This chain links TRBV29-1 with TRBJ2-2; D tentatively reads TRBD1 or TRBD2 (6 bases each). This CDR3 region has 13 residues. CDR1 and CDR2 from the germline V gene are SQVTM and ANQGSEA. CDR3 sequence reads: CSVQRGGGGDLFF. CDR3 DNA: TGCAGCGTGCAGCGAGGGGGTGGCGGGGATCTGTTTTTT.

This clonotype was recorded many times. V is TRBV29-1 and J is TRBJ2-7; unclear D gene. V was shortened by 6 bases and J by 2 bases, with 8 bases between the two germline ends. CDR1 and CDR2 (germline): SQVTM, ANQGSEA. The CDR3 extends over 11 amino acids. As DNA, the CDR3 is TGCAGCGTGAAGAAGGCCTACGAGCAGTACTTC. Translated, it gives CSVKKAYEQYF.

V usage is TRBV20-1 and J usage is TRBJ2-3; 8 nucleotides align to TRBD2. The junction had 7 bases not matched to a gene; V was cut back by 4 bases and J by 4 bases. The CDR3 runs to 14 residues. Germline V gene sequence: CDR1 DFQATT, CDR2 SNEGSKA (reference sequence). For the CDR3, the DNA is TGCAGTGCTAAGGCCGGGGGGGAGGCAGATACGCAGTATTTT. This codes for CSAKAGGEADTQYF.

About this clonotype itself: At one end the junction does not follow the germline gene, possibly because of a read error. J is TRBJ2-2 and V is TRBV7-9; 8 bases map to TRBD1. The CDR3 runs to 19 residues. Germline V lookup: CDR1 SEHNR, CDR2 FQNEAQ (reference sequence). The CDR3 sequence is CASSFRRQQGDSVIGELCF. The CDR3 coding sequence is TGTGCCAGCAGCTTTCGCCGCCAACAGGGGGATTCTGTAATCGGGGAGCTGTGTTTT.

Points on this clonotype: At one boundary the junction diverges from the germline segment, which might be a read error. The chain links TRBV6-5 to TRBJ2-7; D tentatively fits TRBD1 or TRBD2 (5 bases each). The CDR3 contains 14 residues. CDR1 is MNHEY and CDR2 is SVGAGI in the germline V gene. The CDR3 sequence is CASRDNRYTGELYF. The CDR3 bases are TGTGCCAGCAGGGACAACCGTTACACCGGGGAGCTGTACTTC.

The rearrangement links TRBV20-1 to TRBJ2-7, with TRBD2 identical over 11 bases. The length of the CDR3 is 15 residues. CDR1 is DFQATT and CDR2 is SNEGSKA in the germline V gene (reference sequence). Unmatched junction bases numbered 16, after V lost 6 bases and J lost 9 bases. CDR3 residues: CSAHRTSGLTDTQYV. The CDR3 DNA sequence: TGCAGTGCCCACCGGACTAGCGGGCTGACAGATACGCAGTACGTC.

The genes are TRBV6-5 and TRBJ2-7; D unclear. The germline CDR1 and CDR2 sequences are MNHEY and SVGAGI. V lost 6 bases to trimming and J lost 2 bases, with 5 bases between them. The CDR3 sequence is 11 residues long. CDR3 sequence (DNA): TGTGCCAGCAGGGGGACCTACGAGCAGTACTTC. Protein: CASRGTYEQYF.

The chain recombines TRBV2 with TRBJ2-1, with D perhaps TRBD2 (5 bases). This CDR3 spans 15 amino acids. V shed 4 bases and J shed 8 bases, with 18 bases lying between them. The germline gives CDR1 SNHLY, CDR2 FYNNEI. The CDR3 nucleotides are TGTGCCAGCAGTGCTCACGGGGATCCCTCCTATGAGCAGTTCTTC. Translation: CASSAHGDPSYEQFF.